This TCR beta chain was recorded in a study of T cell clonality in common variable immunodeficiency. V shed 6 bases and J 0 bases; nucleotides not matched to a gene: 7. This CDR3 spans 14 amino acids. Looked up from germline, CDR1 is SQVTM and CDR2 is ANQGSEA. This clone was recorded many times. Its antigen is unidentified. From the germline J gene comes the end of the CDR3, since the read stops 3 residues before it. Sequenced by immunoSEQ multiplex PCR; TCRdb stores in-frame clones only, minus some. In total the sample includes 30,000 to 35,000 clones, none of them seen once. Notes on the study in general: Common variable immunodeficiency TCR beta sequences reportedly had fewer deletions and N-nucleotide insertions.

Sequenced sample: peripheral blood mononuclear cells. The clonotype originates from a human donor with common variable immunodeficiency. This rearrangement joins TRBV29-1 to TRBJ1-1; TRBD1 aligns across 7 bases. The CDR3 DNA, read in part, is TGCAGCGTCGAAAAGACAGGGATGAACACTGAA. This encodes CSVEKTGMNTE. The entire CDR3 is CSVEKTGMNTEAFF.